Given below is one TCR beta chain in context. This clonotype appeared many times. Its antigen target is currently unknown. Within one base of it there is no much larger clone, and no base qualities were kept. Reading from cysteine to phenylalanine, the CDR3 counts 14 amino acids. The only DNA kept is the CDR3, 42 bases in frame from the first base. The germline V gene provides CDR1 SGHRS and CDR2 YFSETQ. Clipping removes 4 bases from V and 5 bases from J, with 7 as the unmatched junction base count. According to the study, the label for this sample's time point signals: newly diagnosed GD, antithyroid drugs for less than 3 months. For both TCR sequencing and RNA sequencing, RNA was extracted from PBMCs in TRIzol. The diagnosis of Graves' disease was made according to American Thyroid Association guidelines. Patients were recruited from an endocrinology department in Xi'an, China. Each patient gave about 9.1 milliliters of peripheral blood, collected in an EDTA anticoagulant tube. Ficoll Paque Plus density gradient separation was used to isolate PBMCs, and no further T cell sorting was done. An Agilent 2100 Bioanalyzer and agarose gel were used to check RNA quality, while a NanoDrop 2000 measured RNA concentration.

This sample stems from a study of regulatory T cells in long-lasting Graves disease (dated by TCRdb to about 2021). For the study in its entirety: Patients with newly diagnosed Graves' disease had been on antithyroid drugs for under 3 months. Persistent Graves' disease patients were compared with newly diagnosed Graves' disease patients by peripheral blood TCR sequencing and RNA sequencing. The study was registered as a clinical trial and conducted in China. TCR sequencing covered some 13 persistent and approximately 20 newly diagnosed Graves' disease patients, 33 samples in total. Overall study results and their limits: As a limitation, the authors acknowledged that the small sample size may reduce accuracy. Compared with newly diagnosed patients, patients with persistent Graves' disease had lower TCR Shannon entropy and fewer highly expanded clones, which suggests clonal expansion. Only peripheral blood was studied, because thyroid tissue, the primary lesion, was inaccessible. Persistent disease showed preferential use of TRBV28, TRBJ1-2 and TRBJ2-5, whereas newly diagnosed disease favored TRBV20-1 and TRBJ2-1. Only the TCR beta chain was sequenced and analyzed. More public clonotypes were shared among persistent patients (over 2,500) than among newly diagnosed patients (966).

The library came from multiplex PCR. Sequencing used an Illumina HiSeq 4000. CDR3 regions were amplified by Arm-PCR with iRepertoire HTBI primers to construct TCR beta libraries. Before sequencing, the PCR products underwent gel purification. Per the source publication's procedure: Gene usage analysis of CDR3 amino acid clonotypes used the approximately 62 TRBV and around 14 TRBJ segments found across samples. Filtered high-quality paired reads were merged into contigs using COPE and FqMerger. BLAST was used to align contigs to IMGT TRBV, TRBD and TRBJ reference genes, with CDR3 defined following IMGT. Any clonotype with a frequency above 0.1% was counted as a highly expanded clone. Repertoire diversity was measured by Shannon entropy, and V-J evenness by the Gini coefficient. A clonotype found in more than one individual was treated as public. TCRdb passed the public sequencing reads through fastp at Q25 and MiXCR, retaining productive beta sequences. Rows with one shared CDR3 protein collapse into an entry with the most common genes and DNA. The V and J calls reflect TCRdb's pipeline rather than the authors' work. The sample table records around 400,000 distinct CDR3 sequences; over 12% of these occur just once. In total, the top ten clones hold approximately 8% of the sample.

The sample was also linked to a second study, of T cells in Graves' hyperthyroidism and ophthalmopathy. Taken from the second paper: Graves' hyperthyroidism was defined as stable when no progression to ophthalmopathy occurred over 18 months of follow-up. The hyperthyroidism patients were between 18 and 65 years old and newly diagnosed, with a disease duration of less than 2 months. Any patient with an uncontrolled infection, another autoimmune disease, pregnancy or lactation was excluded. Diagnoses were based on clinical symptoms, serum thyroxine and TRAb, thyroid ultrasound and orbital computed tomography. For the first round of RT-PCR on the TCR CDR3, the HTBI primer set was used together with the Qiagen OneStep RT-PCR kit. Most expanded thyroid clonotypes (frequency above 0.001) were also detected in blood, suggesting blood repertoires may reflect thyroid immune responses. Ophthalmopathy was separated from stable hyperthyroidism by a 13 V-J signature model, with over 85% sensitivity and about 81% specificity obtained in cross-validation and 80%/75% obtained in testing. In validation, the model predicted progression to ophthalmopathy with 60% to 71% sensitivity and roughly 75% specificity, a median of about six months before onset. TCR V-J signatures able to tell the groups apart were searched for in a discovery cohort of 100 or so patients, of whom more than 40 had Graves' ophthalmopathy and about 55 had stable Graves' hyperthyroidism. Prospective prediction of ophthalmopathy was tested in an independent validation cohort consisting of roughly 19 hyperthyroidism patients and 15 or so patients who later progressed to ophthalmopathy. For training and testing, the 100 patients in the discovery cohort were randomly divided in a 7:3 ratio. In addition, the study compared T-cell repertoires in thyroid tissue and in blood from over 5 Graves' hyperthyroidism patients. Following sampling, methimazole starting at 30 mg daily was given to hyperthyroidism patients, and high-dose intravenous methylprednisolone was given to ophthalmopathy patients. The libraries were constructed in a second round of multiplex PCR and then size-selected and purified. Sequencing of the libraries was done on an Illumina HiSeq2000 using paired-end 100 bp reads. SOAPnuke was used to process the raw data, throwing out any read that contained adapters or uncalled bases, had a mean Phred below 15, or lacked an exact constant-primer or identifier match. High-quality paired reads were merged using COPE v1.2.5, and each unique nucleotide sequence was defined as a clonotype. MiTCR v1.1 was used to align the clonotypes against IMGT TRBV, TRBD and TRBJ reference segments. The analysis was restricted to V-J combinations with a frequency above 0.0001, which together covered just over 99% of the repertoires. The TCS score was defined as the ratio of F50 (clonal expansion) to E x V (chaos), calculated using BLOSUM62-based TCRdist between CDR3 peptides within each V-J. Welch's t-statistics and random forest reduced fewer than 600 V-J features to roughly 13, which were used in a naive Bayes classifier (R e1071). Sample size was not statistically predetermined, and investigators were not blinded to group allocation. The paper describes TCR Vbeta CDR3 sequencing of 135 peripheral blood samples, made up of some 42 ophthalmopathy patients, approximately 73 hyperthyroidism patients and roughly 17 progressor patients.

The source is a woman between 40 and 55 years old with Graves disease. Donor details come from another sample of the same person, matched by shared clones. This sequence uses TRBV5-1 and TRBJ2-7; 9 bases in the junction line up with TRBD1. Source: peripheral blood mononuclear cells (PBMCs), taken at new diagnosis, from a patient treated with antithyroid drugs. The CDR3 loop reads CASSRDRVGNEQYF. The sequenced DNA is TGCGCCAGCAGCAGGGACAGGGTCGGTAACGAGCAGTACTTC.